This paragraph covers one T cell receptor beta chain sequence. These data belong to a study of blood T cell repertoires in COVID-19. On the study more broadly: Sources were T cells, B-cell-depleted T cells, or PBMCs; the material itself was cDNA or gDNA.

Under the authors' procedure: Amplified reference gene primers provided the basis for estimating nucleated cell counts. Libraries were prepared by immunoSEQ multiplex PCR; TCRdb keeps only in-frame clonotypes and omits some of them. The DNA gave D and trimming, while V, J and clone size come from that table. The sample has approximately 60,000 clones, around 83% seen once. V was pared by 5 bases and J by 3 bases, with 13 bases between. The CDR3 has 14 amino acids. Germline loops: CDR1 MRHNA, CDR2 SNTAGT. Sample: peripheral blood. The rearrangement links TRBV6-4 to TRBJ1-1; possibly TRBD1 for D (6 bases). The clonotype comes from a woman older than 75 with acute or convalescent COVID-19. Here the CDR3 DNA reads TGTGCCAGCAGTAGGGACATGGCTGACACTGAAGCTTTCTTT. This encodes CASSRDMADTEAFF.